What follows are 10 T cell receptor beta chains derived from one specimen sequenced in a study of blood T cell repertoires in COVID-19. Here immunoSEQ multiplex PCR was the method, and the copy in TCRdb shows in-frame clones only, minus some. In the table there are about 240,000 clones, roughly 87% of which are singletons. Sequenced input: peripheral blood. Receptors were obtained from a man in his sixties who had recovered from COVID-19.

This clone showed up just a few times. This chain joins TRBV5-4 and TRBJ2-7; D remains ambiguous. Germline V gives CDR1 SGHNT, CDR2 YYREEE (reference sequence). The CDR3 has 13 amino acids. Trimming stripped 3 bases from V and 7 bases from J, with 14 bases between. Here the CDR3 reads CASSSPPDREQYF. CDR3 sequence (DNA): TGTGCCAGCAGCTCCCCTCCCGATCGGGAGCAGTACTTC.

The J gene is TRBJ2-7, the V gene TRBV5-1, with D tentatively TRBD1 (5 bases). The germline gives CDR1 SGHRS, CDR2 YFSETQ. The CDR3 contains 13 residues. V was trimmed by 2 bases and J by 5 bases, leaving 11 bases between them. CDR3 coding DNA: TGCGCCAGCAGCTTTCAGGGCGAGGACGAGCAGTACTTC. Its translation: CASSFQGEDEQYF.

The gene calls are TRBV6-5 and TRBJ2-5; tentatively, D is TRBD2 (6 bases). Germline V gene sequence: CDR1 MNHEY, CDR2 SVGAGI. The CDR3 loop spans 14 amino acids. The V and J ends lost 6 bases and 6 bases respectively, with 17 bases between them. The CDR3 nucleotides read TGTGCCAGCAGATCTCTAGCGTCGGGGAAGACCCAGTACTTC. Amino acids: CASRSLASGKTQYF.

The V and J genes are TRBV6-6 and TRBJ2-2; 14 bases are shared with TRBD2. Germline V gene lookup returns CDR1 MNHNY and CDR2 SVGAGI (reference sequence). V trimming: 5 bases; J trimming: 1 base; junction bases outside the gene matches: 6. This CDR3 comprises 18 residues. The CDR3 is CASSRPGLAGENTGELFF. The CDR3, as DNA: TGTGCCAGCAGTCGACCGGGACTAGCGGGGGAGAACACCGGGGAGCTGTTTTTT.

This clone was counted a single time. The chain links TRBV6-5 to TRBJ2-3, with TRBD1 matching 7 bases. CDR1 MNHEY and CDR2 SVGAGI come from the germline V gene. V shed 7 bases, J shed 4 bases, and the junction held 2 bases outside the gene matches. CDR3 length equals 12 residues. CDR3 amino acids: CASKRGPDTQYF. The CDR3 DNA is TGTGCCAGCAAAAGGGGGCCAGATACGCAGTATTTT.

This rearrangement joins TRBV6-5 to TRBJ1-2, with 9 nucleotides matching TRBD1. The CDR3 runs 12 residues. Germline V gene sequence: CDR1 MNHEY, CDR2 SVGAGI. The V gene end was trimmed by 6 bases and the J gene end by 4 bases; junction bases not matched to a gene: 0. CDR3 sequence reads: CASRTGGYGYTF. Here the CDR3 DNA reads TGTGCCAGCAGGACAGGGGGCTATGGCTACACCTTC.

The chain combines TRBV4-1 with TRBJ1-2; D is perhaps TRBD1 (5 bases). V lost 0 bases to trimming and J lost 4 bases, with 18 bases between them. This CDR3 region has 17 residues. Germline CDR1 is MGHRA and CDR2 is YSYEKL. This CDR3 is CASSQEGSGRAFYGYTF. The CDR3 region has the DNA TGCGCCAGCAGCCAAGAGGGGTCAGGGAGGGCGTTCTATGGCTACACCTTC.

The chain uses TRBV6-1 and TRBJ1-1; TRBD1 aligns across 8 bases. Per germline, CDR1 MNHNS and CDR2 SASEGT. This CDR3 is built from 16 residues. V trimming: 4 bases; J trimming: 3 bases; junction bases outside the gene matches: 10. The CDR3 DNA follows: TGTGCCAGCAGTGTACCGAAGGACAGGGAGTACACTGAAGCTTTCTTT. Amino acid sequence: CASSVPKDREYTEAFF.

The genes are TRBV5-1 and TRBJ1-1; D might be TRBD1 (6 bases). The CDR3 covers 18 residues. CDR1 is SGHRS, CDR2 YFSETQ, per germline. V was shortened by 0 bases and J by 0 bases, with 18 bases between the two germline ends. As DNA, the CDR3 is TGCGCCAGCAGCTTGGAGCCCCCGGGGGGCGTAGTGAACACTGAAGCTTTCTTT. Encoded protein: CASSLEPPGGVVNTEAFF.

The rearrangement joins TRBV18 to TRBJ1-1, with D possibly TRBD1 on 6 matching bases. V was clipped by 4 bases and J by 6 bases, with 18 bases between them. This CDR3 contains 15 residues. Germline CDR1 and CDR2: KGHSH and LQKENI. CDR3 loop: CASSQEGDMISEAFF. CDR3 DNA sequence: TGTGCCAGCTCACAAGAGGGGGACATGATCTCTGAAGCTTTCTTT.